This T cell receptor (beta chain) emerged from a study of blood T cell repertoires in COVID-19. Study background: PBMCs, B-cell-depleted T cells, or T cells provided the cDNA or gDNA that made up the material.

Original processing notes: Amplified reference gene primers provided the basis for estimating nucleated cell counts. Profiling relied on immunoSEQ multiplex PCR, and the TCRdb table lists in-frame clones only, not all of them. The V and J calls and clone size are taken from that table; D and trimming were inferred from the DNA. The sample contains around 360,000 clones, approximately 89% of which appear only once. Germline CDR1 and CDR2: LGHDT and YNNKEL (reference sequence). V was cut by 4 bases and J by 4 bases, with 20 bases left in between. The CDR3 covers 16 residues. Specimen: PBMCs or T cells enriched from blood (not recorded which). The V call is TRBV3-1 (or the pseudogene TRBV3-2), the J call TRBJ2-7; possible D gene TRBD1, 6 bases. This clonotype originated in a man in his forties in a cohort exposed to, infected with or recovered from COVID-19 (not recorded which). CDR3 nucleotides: TGTGCCAGCAGCCGTCGGACAGCGCCGTTAATTTACGAGCAGTACTTC. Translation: CASSRRTAPLIYEQYF.